This T cell receptor (beta chain) was recovered during a study of T cells in localized non-small cell lung cancer. V dropped 6 bases and J dropped 4 bases, with 17 bases sitting between them. The CDR3 extends over 15 amino acids. Germline lookup yields CDR1 SGDLS and CDR2 YYNGEE. This clone was detected only once. What it binds is not known. Method: immunoSEQ multiplex PCR; TCRdb's copy keeps in-frame clones and lacks some. In the table there are 25,000 or so clones, over 75% of which are singletons. The study, taken as a whole, reports: Greater blood T cell density accompanied longer overall survival. Sequencing covered just one tumor region, so heterogeneity cannot be ruled out. T cell clonality was highest in uninvolved adjacent lung, above tumor.

The TCR originated in a woman aged 40-70 years with stage I lung adenocarcinoma. The chain combines TRBV9 with TRBJ1-3; no reliable D call. This material consisted of peripheral blood, taken before any cancer treatment. The CDR3, as DNA: TGTGCCAGCACCCGGACGGGGTTTATCGGAAACACCATATATTTT. Translation: CASTRTGFIGNTIYF.